These 14 T cell receptor beta chains came from one sample sequenced in a study of cytomegalovirus exposure and HLA in healthy donors. Vbeta (60) and Jbeta (13) primers were used in the PCR. TCRdb keeps only in-frame clones here, not all; method: immunoSEQ multiplex PCR. Among some 130,000 clones listed, 75% to 80% were seen once. Sample: PBMCs. These receptor sequences come from a man aged 25 to 40 in good health and CMV-seronegative.

The rearrangement links TRBV7-9 to TRBJ1-2, with D unclear. V lost 7 bases to trimming and J lost 2 bases, with 14 bases between them. Germline V gives CDR1 SEHNR, CDR2 FQNEAQ (reference sequence). There are 14 residues in the CDR3. CDR3 in amino acids: CASTLEESNYGYTF. CDR3 nucleotides: TGTGCCAGCACCCTGGAGGAGTCCAACTATGGCTACACCTTC.

The chain recombines TRBV18 with TRBJ2-2, with 7 bases matching TRBD1. The CDR3 sequence is 15 residues long. The trim removed 3 bases at V and 5 bases at J, leaving 6 bases unmatched. Germline CDR1 and CDR2: KGHSH and LQKENI. CDR3 protein: CASSPRQGRTGELFF. In nucleotides, the CDR3 is TGTGCCAGCTCACCCAGACAGGGAAGAACCGGGGAGCTGTTTTTT.

This clone came up once. J is TRBJ2-1 and V is TRBV6-5; D possibly corresponds to TRBD1 (5 bases). CDR1 is MNHEY and CDR2 is SVGAGI in the germline V gene. This CDR3 is built from 12 residues. Trimming took 0 bases from V and 9 from J, leaving 6 bases between them. CDR3 nucleotide sequence: TGTGCCAGCAGTTACTCGCAGGGTGAGCAGTTCTTC. Residues: CASSYSQGEQFF.

The gene calls are TRBV2 and TRBJ1-4, with 9 bases that match TRBD1. CDR3 size: 16 residues. Germline V gene data show CDR1 as SNHLY and CDR2 as FYNNEI. Germline trimming cut 6 bases from V and 8 bases from J; bases unmatched to any gene: 13. CDR3 in amino acids: CASRSGQGMRVEKLFF. CDR3 DNA sequence: TGTGCCAGCAGGTCGGGACAGGGAATGAGGGTCGAAAAACTGTTTTTT.

The genes are TRBV28 and TRBJ2-1; 7 bases fit TRBD2. Germline lookup yields CDR1 MDHEN and CDR2 SYDVKM. The ends lost 1 base at V and 1 base at J; junction bases unmatched: 4. This CDR3 is 16 amino acids long. CDR3 loop: CASSLSQGGSYNEQFF. In DNA, the CDR3 is TGTGCCAGCAGTTTATCCCAGGGAGGGTCCTACAATGAGCAGTTCTTC.

The chain carries TRBV29-1 and TRBJ2-1; unclear D gene. This CDR3 region has 13 residues. From germline, CDR1 is SQVTM and CDR2 ANQGSEA. Deletions cut 4 bases from V and 0 bases from J, with 7 bases between. CDR3 in DNA: TGCAGCGTTGCTCTCAGCTCCTACAATGAGCAGTTCTTC. Translation: CSVALSSYNEQFF.

J is TRBJ2-2 and V is TRBV10-1; D may be TRBD1 (5 bases). The CDR3 covers 14 residues. Per germline, CDR1 WNHNN and CDR2 SYGVQD (reference sequence). V lost 0 bases, J lost 8 bases, and 10 bases lay in between. The CDR3 spells CASSESRVTGELFF. In DNA form, the CDR3 reads TGCGCCAGCAGTGAGTCCAGGGTTACTGGGGAGCTGTTTTTT.

J is TRBJ2-5 and V is TRBV10-2; no clear D gene. Germline V gene lookup returns CDR1 WSHSY and CDR2 SAAADI. CDR3 length: 13 residues. Trimming left V 8 bases short and J 5 bases short, with 15 bases between. The CDR3 DNA follows: TGCGCCAGCCTTTCCCCCGCCTACGAGACCCAGTACTTC. Residues: CASLSPAYETQYF.

The chain combines TRBV7-3 with TRBJ2-5; 15 bases fit TRBD2. The V and J ends lost 6 bases and 5 bases, in that order; junction bases with no gene match: 4. Germline V gene sequence: CDR1 SGHTA, CDR2 FQGTGA. This CDR3 has 15 amino acids. CDR3: CASSLGLAGGETQYF. The CDR3, as DNA: TGTGCCAGCAGTCTCGGACTAGCGGGAGGGGAGACCCAGTACTTC.

This rearrangement joins TRBV5-4 to TRBJ2-4; 9 bases are a match to TRBD1. The germline V gene encodes CDR1 SGHNT and CDR2 YYREEE (reference sequence). There are 13 residues in the CDR3. Losses at the gene ends were 4 bases for V and 16 bases for J; bases not matched to a gene: 12. Here the CDR3 reads CASSPEGQGSHYF. The CDR3 bases are TGTGCCAGCAGCCCCGAGGGACAGGGAAGCCATTACTTC.

Relative to its sample, this clone is large. This chain links TRBV10-3 with TRBJ2-7, with TRBD1 identical over 9 bases. The trim removed 3 bases at V and 4 bases at J, leaving 4 bases unmatched. CDR1 and CDR2 (germline): ENHRY, SYGVKD. The CDR3 runs 14 residues. CDR3 nucleotide sequence: TGTGCCATCAGTGACGACAGGGGGGTTTACGAGCAGTACTTC. As protein: CAISDDRGVYEQYF.

The rearrangement uses TRBV21-1 and TRBJ2-1; the D segment call TRBD1 is taken from the table without a DNA check. TRBV21-1 represents a pseudogene. The CDR3 spans 17 residues. In DNA form, the CDR3 reads TGTGCCAGCAGCAAAATGGACAGGCATCTCCCTTACAATGAGCAGTTCTTC. Translating it yields CASSKMDRHLPYNEQFF.

The chain recombines TRBV18 with TRBJ1-3; weak D call: TRBD1 (6 bases). With 0 bases removed from V and 10 bases from J, the gap between germline ends came to 19 bases. The germline gives CDR1 KGHSH, CDR2 LQKENI. This CDR3 contains 16 residues. The CDR3 spells CASSPPGRTDWRTIYF. In nucleotides, the CDR3 is TGTGCCAGCTCACCACCGGGACGGACAGACTGGAGAACCATATATTTT.

The chain couples TRBV6-5 to TRBJ2-7, with a weak D call TRBD1 (6 bases). V lost 0 bases to trimming and J lost 2 bases, with 8 bases between them. This CDR3 has 14 residues. The V gene's germline CDR1 is MNHEY and CDR2 SVGAGI. CDR3 nucleotides: TGTGCCAGCAGTTACTCCCAGGGGACCTACGAGCAGTACTTC. Protein: CASSYSQGTYEQYF.